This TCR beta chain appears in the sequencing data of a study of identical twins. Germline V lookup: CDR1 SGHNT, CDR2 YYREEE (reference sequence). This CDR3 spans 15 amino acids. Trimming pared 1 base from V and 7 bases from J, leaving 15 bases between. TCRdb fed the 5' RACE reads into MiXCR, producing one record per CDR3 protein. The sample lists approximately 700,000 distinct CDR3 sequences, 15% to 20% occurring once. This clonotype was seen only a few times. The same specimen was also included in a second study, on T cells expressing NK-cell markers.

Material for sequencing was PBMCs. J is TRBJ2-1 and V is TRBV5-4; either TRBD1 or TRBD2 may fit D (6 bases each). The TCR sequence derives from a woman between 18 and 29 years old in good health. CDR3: CASSLTSVGGNEQFF. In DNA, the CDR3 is TGTGCCAGCAGCTTGACCTCGGTAGGGGGGAATGAGCAGTTCTTC.